The source of this T cell receptor beta chain is a study of blood T cell repertoires in COVID-19. Repertoires were generated with immunoSEQ multiplex PCR, while TCRdb's copy carries only in-frame clones and drops some. This sample has more than 45,000 clones, with 85% found just once. This CDR3 is 16 amino acids long. Trimming at V came to 4 bases and at J to 4 bases, leaving 5 bases not matched to a gene. Germline lookup yields CDR1 SGHKS and CDR2 YYEKEE (reference sequence). The sequencing input was peripheral blood. This chain links TRBV5-5 with TRBJ2-2, with 12 bases identical to TRBD2. This receptor was taken from a man aged 40-50 years with active COVID-19. CDR3 region: CASSPLAGGPTGELFF. CDR3 nucleotides: TGTGCCAGCAGCCCCCTAGCGGGAGGGCCCACCGGGGAGCTGTTTTTT.